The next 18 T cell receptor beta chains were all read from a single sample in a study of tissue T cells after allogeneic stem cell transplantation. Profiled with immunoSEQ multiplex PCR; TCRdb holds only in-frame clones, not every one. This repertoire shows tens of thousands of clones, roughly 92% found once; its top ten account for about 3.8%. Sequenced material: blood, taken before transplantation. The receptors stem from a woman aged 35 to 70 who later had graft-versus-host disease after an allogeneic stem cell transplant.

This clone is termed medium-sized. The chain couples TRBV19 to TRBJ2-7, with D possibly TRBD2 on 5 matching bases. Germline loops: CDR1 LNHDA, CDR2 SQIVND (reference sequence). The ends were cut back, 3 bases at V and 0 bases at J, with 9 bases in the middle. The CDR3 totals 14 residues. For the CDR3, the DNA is TGTGCCAGTAGTATGGCGGGCGACTCCTACGAGCAGTACTTC. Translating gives CASSMAGDSYEQYF.

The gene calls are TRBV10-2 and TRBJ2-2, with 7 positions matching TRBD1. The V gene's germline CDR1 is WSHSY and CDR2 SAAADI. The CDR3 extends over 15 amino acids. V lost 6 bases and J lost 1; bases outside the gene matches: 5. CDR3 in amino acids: CASRPGGGNTGELFF. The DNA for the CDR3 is TGCGCCAGCAGACCAGGGGGTGGGAACACCGGGGAGCTGTTTTTT.

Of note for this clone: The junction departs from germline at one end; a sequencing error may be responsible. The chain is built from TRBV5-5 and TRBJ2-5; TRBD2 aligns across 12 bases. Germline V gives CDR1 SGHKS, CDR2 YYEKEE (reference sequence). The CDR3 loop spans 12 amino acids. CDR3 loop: CASSPGLAGHHF. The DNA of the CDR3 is TGTGCCAGCAGCCCTGGACTAGCGGGACATCACTTC.

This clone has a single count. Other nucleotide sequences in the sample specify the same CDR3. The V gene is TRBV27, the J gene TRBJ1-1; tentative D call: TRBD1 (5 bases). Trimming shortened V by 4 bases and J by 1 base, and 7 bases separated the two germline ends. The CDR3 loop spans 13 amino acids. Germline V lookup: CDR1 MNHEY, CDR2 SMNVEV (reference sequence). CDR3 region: CASSSTGNTEAFF. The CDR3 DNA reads TGTGCCAGCAGTTCCACAGGGAACACTGAAGCTTTCTTT.

The chain's CDR3 is CASSPQGAHGYTF. DNA of the CDR3: TGTGCCAGCAGCCCACAGGGGGCCCATGGCTACACCTTC. The chain uses TRBV6-5 and TRBJ1-2, with 9 bases that match TRBD1. The germline V gene has CDR1 MNHEY and CDR2 SVGAGI. The CDR3 sequence is 13 residues long. The trim removed 6 bases at V and 6 bases at J, leaving 5 bases unmatched.

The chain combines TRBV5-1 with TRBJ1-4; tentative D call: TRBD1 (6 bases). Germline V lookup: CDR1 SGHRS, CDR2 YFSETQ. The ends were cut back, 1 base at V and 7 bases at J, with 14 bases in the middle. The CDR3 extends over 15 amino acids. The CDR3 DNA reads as TGCGCCAGCAGCTTGAATTCGGGGGGCAGTGAAAAACTGTTTTTT. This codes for CASSLNSGGSEKLFF.

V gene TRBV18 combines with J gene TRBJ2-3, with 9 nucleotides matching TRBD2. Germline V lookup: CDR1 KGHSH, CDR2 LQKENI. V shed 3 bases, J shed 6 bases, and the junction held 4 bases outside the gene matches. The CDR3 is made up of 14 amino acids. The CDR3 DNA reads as TGTGCCAGCTCACCTTTAGCGGGAGAGGATACGCAGTATTTT. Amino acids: CASSPLAGEDTQYF.

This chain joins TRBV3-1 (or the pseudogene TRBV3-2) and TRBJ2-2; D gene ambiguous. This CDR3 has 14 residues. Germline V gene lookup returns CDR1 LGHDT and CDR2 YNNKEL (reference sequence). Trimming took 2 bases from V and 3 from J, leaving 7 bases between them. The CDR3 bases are TGTGCCAGCAGCCAATTATCAGACACCGGGGAGCTGTTTTTT. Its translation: CASSQLSDTGELFF.

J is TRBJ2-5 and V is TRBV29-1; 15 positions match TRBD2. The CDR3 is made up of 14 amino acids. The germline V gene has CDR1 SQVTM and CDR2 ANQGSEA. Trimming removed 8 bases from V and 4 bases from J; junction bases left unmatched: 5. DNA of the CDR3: TGCAGCTTCCGGACTAGCGGGAGGGTAGAGACCCAGTACTTC. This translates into CSFRTSGRVETQYF.

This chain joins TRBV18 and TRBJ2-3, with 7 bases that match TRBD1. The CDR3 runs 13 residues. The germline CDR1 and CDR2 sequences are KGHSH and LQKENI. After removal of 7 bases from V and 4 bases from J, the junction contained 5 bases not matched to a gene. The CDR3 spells CASLTGSSDTQYF. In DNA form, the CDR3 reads TGTGCCAGCTTGACAGGGTCGTCAGATACGCAGTATTTT.

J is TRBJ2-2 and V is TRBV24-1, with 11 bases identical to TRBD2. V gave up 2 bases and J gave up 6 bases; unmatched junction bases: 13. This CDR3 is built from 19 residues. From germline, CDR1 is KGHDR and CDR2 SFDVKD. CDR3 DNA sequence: TGTGCCACCAGTGATTCCACACTAGCGGGAGCGTTGTCGGCCGGGGAGCTGTTTTTT. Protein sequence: CATSDSTLAGALSAGELFF.

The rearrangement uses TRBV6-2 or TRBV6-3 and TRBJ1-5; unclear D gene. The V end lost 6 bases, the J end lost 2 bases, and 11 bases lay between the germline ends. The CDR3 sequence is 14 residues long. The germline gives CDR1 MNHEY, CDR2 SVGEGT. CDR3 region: CASSHRARNQPQHF. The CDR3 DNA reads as TGTGCCAGCAGCCACCGGGCCCGCAATCAGCCCCAGCATTTT.

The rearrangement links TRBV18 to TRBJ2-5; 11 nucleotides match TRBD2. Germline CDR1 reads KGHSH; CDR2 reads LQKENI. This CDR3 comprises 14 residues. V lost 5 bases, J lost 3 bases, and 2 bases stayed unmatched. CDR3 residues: CASSKLAGEETQYF. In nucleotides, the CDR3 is TGTGCCAGCTCAAAACTAGCGGGAGAAGAGACCCAGTACTTC.

The CDR3 sequence is CARQPLQETQYF. The CDR3 DNA follows: TGTGCCAGGCAGCCCCTCCAAGAGACCCAGTACTTC. This chain joins TRBV2 and TRBJ2-5; D is ambiguous. Per the germline V gene, CDR1 is SNHLY and CDR2 is FYNNEI. This CDR3 contains 12 residues. The V end was cut by 9 bases, the J end by 1 base, with 9 bases between. Full variable domain (outside the CDR3, taken from reference TRBV2 and TRBJ2-5): EPEVTQTPSHQVTQMGQEVILRCVPISNHLYFYWYRQILGQKVEFLVSFYNNEISEKSEIFDDQFSVERPDGSNFTLKIRSTKLEDSAMYFCARQPLQETQYFGPGTRLLVL.

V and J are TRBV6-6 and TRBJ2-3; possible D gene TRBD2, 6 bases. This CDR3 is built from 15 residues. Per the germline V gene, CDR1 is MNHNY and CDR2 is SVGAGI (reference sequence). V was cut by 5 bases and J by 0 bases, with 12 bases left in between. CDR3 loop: CASSPGGGSTDTQYF. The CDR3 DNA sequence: TGTGCCAGCAGTCCAGGTGGGGGGAGCACAGATACGCAGTATTTT.

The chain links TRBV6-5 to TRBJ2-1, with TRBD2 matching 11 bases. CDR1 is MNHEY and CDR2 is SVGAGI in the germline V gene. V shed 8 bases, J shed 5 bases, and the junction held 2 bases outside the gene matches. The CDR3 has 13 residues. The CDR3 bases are TGTGCCAGCCGACTAGCGGGAAACAATGAGCAGTTCTTC. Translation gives CASRLAGNNEQFF.

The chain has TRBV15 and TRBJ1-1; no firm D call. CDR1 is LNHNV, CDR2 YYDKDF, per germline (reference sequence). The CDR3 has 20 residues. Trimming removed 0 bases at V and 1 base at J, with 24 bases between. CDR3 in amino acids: CATSRDGRERTLGGNTEAFF. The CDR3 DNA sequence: TGTGCCACCAGCAGAGATGGCCGGGAAAGGACGCTCGGAGGGAACACTGAAGCTTTCTTT.

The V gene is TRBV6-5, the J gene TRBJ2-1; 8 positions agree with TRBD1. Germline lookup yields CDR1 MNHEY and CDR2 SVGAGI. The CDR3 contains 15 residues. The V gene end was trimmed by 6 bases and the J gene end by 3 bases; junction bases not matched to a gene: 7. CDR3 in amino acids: CASRAGQDNYNEQFF. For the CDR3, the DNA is TGTGCCAGCAGGGCGGGACAGGACAACTACAATGAGCAGTTCTTC.